Listed below are T cell receptor beta chains from one sample, sequenced in a study of OX40 agonist ivuxolimab in advanced cancers. Some clones are missing from TCRdb's copy, which holds only in-frame ones; the method was immunoSEQ multiplex PCR. The sample comprises about 69,000 clones, about 83% of which are singletons, and roughly 6.1% rests with the top ten. The sample in question was CD4+ or CD8+ T cells sorted from blood, obtained in a trial of the OX40 agonist ivuxolimab. Receptors originate from an adult with an advanced solid tumor such as melanoma, head and neck, liver or kidney cancer. Both conserved end residues are trimmed from each CDR3. A D gene is named only where the DNA matches it firmly.

J: TRBJ2-5; D: .; V: TRBV7-2; CDR3: ASSLGSGGETQY
J: TRBJ1-5; D: .; V: TRBV23-1; CDR3: ASSQSRGAGQPQH
J: TRBJ2-3; D: .; V: TRBV7-8; CDR3: ASSSQWTASTDTQY
J: TRBJ1-1; D: TRBD1; V: TRBV10-3; CDR3: AISDRGVGQGATEAF
J: TRBJ2-2; D: TRBD2; V: TRBV19; CDR3: ASSPLASGITGELF
J: TRBJ2-3; D: TRBD2; V: TRBV5-6; CDR3: ASSWTTSGYTDTQY
J: TRBJ2-6; D: TRBD1; V: TRBV28; CDR3: ASNLQGDPTGANVLT
J: TRBJ2-5; D: .; V: TRBV1; CDR3: TSSQDPSSLGGREETQY
J: .; D: TRBD2; V: TRBV30; CDR3: AWSLKRGTYEQY
J: TRBJ2-6; D: .; V: TRBV19; CDR3: ASSIRLGGSGANVLT
J: TRBJ1-5; D: .; V: TRBV6-1; CDR3: ASGQGSNQPQH
J: TRBJ2-7; D: TRBD1; V: TRBV11-2; CDR3: ASSPGTGGFSYEQY
J: TRBJ2-3; D: .; V: TRBV21-1; CDR3: ATSGGTGPTDTQY
J: .; D: .; V: TRBV7-2; CDR3: ASSLWDVPTYEQY
J: TRBJ1-2; D: TRBD1; V: TRBV7-9; CDR3: ASRPPFRTGVYGYT
J: TRBJ2-5; D: TRBD2; V: TRBV5-1; CDR3: ASSLVAGGSETQY
J: TRBJ2-5; D: .; V: TRBV5-6; CDR3: ASSGLRGQQETQY
J: TRBJ1-3; D: TRBD1; V: TRBV2; CDR3: ASKGQGGGNTIY
J: TRBJ2-3; D: .; V: TRBV23-1; CDR3: ASSPLMAEDSRDTQY
J: TRBJ1-2; D: .; V: TRBV7-9; CDR3: ASSLPSLNYGYT
J: TRBJ2-7; D: .; V: TRBV5-1; CDR3: ASSSTPRKGGDEQY
J: TRBJ2-3; D: .; V: TRBV11-3; CDR3: ASSGGFSTDTQY